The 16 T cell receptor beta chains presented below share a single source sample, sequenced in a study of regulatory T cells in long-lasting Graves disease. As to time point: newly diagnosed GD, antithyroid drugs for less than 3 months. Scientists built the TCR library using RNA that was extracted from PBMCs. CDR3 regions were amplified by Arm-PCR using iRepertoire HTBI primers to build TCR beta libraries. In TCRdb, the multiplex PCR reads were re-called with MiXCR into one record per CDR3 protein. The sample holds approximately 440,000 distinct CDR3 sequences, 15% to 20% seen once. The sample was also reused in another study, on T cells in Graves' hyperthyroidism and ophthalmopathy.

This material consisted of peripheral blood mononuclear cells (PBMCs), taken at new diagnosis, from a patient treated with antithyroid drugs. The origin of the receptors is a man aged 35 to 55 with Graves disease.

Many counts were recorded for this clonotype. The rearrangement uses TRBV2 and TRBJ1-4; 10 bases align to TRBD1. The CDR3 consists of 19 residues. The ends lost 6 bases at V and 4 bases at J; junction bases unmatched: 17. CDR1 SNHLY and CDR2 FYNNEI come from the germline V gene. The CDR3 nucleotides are TGTGCCAGCAGGGAGAATCGTCCCGGGACAGGGGCGGGTAATGAAAAACTGTTTTTT. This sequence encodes CASRENRPGTGAGNEKLFF. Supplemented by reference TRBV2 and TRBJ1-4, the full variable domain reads EPEVTQTPSHQVTQMGQEVILRCVPISNHLYFYWYRQILGQKVEFLVSFYNNEISEKSEIFDDQFSVERPDGSNFTLKIRSTKLEDSAMYFCASRENRPGTGAGNEKLFFGSGTQLSVL.

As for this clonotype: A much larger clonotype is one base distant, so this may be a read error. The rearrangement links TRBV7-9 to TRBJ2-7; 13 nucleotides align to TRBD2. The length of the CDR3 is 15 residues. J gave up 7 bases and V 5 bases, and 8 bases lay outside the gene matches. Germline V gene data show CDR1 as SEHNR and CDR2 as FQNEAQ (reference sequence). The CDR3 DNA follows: TGTGCCAGCAGCGCAGAAGGACTAGCGGGAGAAGAGCAGTACTTC. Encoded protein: CASSAEGLAGEEQYF.

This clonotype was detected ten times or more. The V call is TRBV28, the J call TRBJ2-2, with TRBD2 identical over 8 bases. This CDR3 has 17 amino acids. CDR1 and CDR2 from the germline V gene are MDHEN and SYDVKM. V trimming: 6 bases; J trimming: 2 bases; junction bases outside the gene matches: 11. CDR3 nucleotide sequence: TGTGCCAGCAGGGCTCTTCCCGGGAGGGCCAACACCGGGGAGCTGTTTTTT. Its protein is CASRALPGRANTGELFF.

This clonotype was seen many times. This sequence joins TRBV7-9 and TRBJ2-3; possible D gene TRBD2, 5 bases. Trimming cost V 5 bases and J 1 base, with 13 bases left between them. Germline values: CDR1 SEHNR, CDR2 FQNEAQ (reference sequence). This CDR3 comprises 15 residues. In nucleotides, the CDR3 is TGTGCCAGCAGCCCATTCGGAGGACGCACAGATACGCAGTATTTT. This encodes CASSPFGGRTDTQYF.

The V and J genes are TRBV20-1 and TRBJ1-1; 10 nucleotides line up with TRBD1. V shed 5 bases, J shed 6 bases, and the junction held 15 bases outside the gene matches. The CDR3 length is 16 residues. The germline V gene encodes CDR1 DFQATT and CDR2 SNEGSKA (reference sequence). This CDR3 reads CSAYSFSWDRGPEAFF. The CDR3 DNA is TGCAGTGCTTATTCGTTCTCCTGGGACAGGGGACCTGAAGCTTTCTTT.

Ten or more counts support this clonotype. For the CDR3, the DNA is TGCGCCAGCAGCTTGGATGGCAGAAACTATGGCTACACCTTC. Protein: CASSLDGRNYGYTF. This chain uses TRBV5-1 with TRBJ1-2; D uncertain. The CDR3 length is 14 residues. Germline CDR1 is SGHRS and CDR2 is YFSETQ. Trimming removed 0 bases from V and 2 bases from J, with 8 bases in between.

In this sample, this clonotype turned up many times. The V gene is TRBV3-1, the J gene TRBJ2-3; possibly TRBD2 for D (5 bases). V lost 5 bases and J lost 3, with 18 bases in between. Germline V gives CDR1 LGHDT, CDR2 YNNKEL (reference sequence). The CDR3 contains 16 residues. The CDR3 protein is CASSSRSEGWTDTQYF. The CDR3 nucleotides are TGTGCCAGCAGCTCACGATCAGAGGGCTGGACAGATACGCAGTATTTT.

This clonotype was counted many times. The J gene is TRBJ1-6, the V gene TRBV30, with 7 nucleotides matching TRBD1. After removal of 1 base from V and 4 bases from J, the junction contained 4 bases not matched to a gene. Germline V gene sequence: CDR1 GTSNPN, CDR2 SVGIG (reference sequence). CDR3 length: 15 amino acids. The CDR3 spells CAWSAGTVYNSPLHF. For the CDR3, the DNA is TGTGCCTGGAGTGCCGGGACAGTTTATAATTCACCCCTCCACTTT.

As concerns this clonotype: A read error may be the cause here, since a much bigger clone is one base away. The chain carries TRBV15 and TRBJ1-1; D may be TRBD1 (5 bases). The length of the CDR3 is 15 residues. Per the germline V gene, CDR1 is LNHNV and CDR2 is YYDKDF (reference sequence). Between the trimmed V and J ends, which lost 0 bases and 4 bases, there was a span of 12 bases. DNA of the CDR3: TGTGCCACCAGCAGAGACGGGGGATTGAGCACTGAAGCTTTCTTT. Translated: CATSRDGGLSTEAFF.

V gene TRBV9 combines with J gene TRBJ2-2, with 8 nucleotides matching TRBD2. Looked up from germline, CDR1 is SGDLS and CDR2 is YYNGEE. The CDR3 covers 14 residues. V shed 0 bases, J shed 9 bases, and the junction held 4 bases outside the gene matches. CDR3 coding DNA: TGTGCCAGCAGCGTAGGTAGCGGGACCCGGGAGCTGTTTTTT. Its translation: CASSVGSGTRELFF.

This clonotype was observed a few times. The CDR3 nucleotides are TGCGCCAGCAGCCCCGGACTAGCGGAGCTGAACACCGGGGAGCTGTTTTTT. It is translated as CASSPGLAELNTGELFF. The gene calls are TRBV5-1 and TRBJ2-2; 10 bases are shared with TRBD2. Germline CDR1 reads SGHRS; CDR2 reads YFSETQ. The V segment lost 4 bases and the J segment 1 base; nucleotides outside the gene matches: 7. The CDR3 spans 17 residues.

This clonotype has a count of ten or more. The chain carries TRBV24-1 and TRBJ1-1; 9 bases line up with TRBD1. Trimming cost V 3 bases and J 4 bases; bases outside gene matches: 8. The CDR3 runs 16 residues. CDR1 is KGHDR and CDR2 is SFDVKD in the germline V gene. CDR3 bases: TGTGCCACCAGTGATCCCTCGACAGGGGGGGGCACTGAAGCTTTCTTT. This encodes CATSDPSTGGGTEAFF.

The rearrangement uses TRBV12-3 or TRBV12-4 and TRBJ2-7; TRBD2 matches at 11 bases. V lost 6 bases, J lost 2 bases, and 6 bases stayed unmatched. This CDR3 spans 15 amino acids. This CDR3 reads CASSLSGRGAYEQYF. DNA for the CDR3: TGTGCCAGCAGCCTTAGCGGGAGGGGGGCCTACGAGCAGTACTTC.

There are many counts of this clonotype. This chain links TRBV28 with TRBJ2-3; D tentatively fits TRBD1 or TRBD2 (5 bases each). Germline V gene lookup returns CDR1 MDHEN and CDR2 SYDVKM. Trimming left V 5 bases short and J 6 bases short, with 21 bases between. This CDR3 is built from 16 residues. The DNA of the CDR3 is TGTGCCAGCAGTGACCCCGGGGCTCTTGCCCGGGATACGCAGTATTTT. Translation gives CASSDPGALARDTQYF.

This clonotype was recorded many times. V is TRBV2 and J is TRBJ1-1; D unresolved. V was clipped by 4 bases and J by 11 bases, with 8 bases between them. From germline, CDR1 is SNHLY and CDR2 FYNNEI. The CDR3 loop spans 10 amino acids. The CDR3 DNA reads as TGTGCCAGCAGTGGTAGCCTGGCTTTCTTT. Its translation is CASSGSLAFF.

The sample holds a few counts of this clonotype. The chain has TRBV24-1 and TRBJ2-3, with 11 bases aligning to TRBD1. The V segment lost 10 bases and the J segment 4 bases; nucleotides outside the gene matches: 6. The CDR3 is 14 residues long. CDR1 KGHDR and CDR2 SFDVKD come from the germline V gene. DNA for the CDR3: TGTGCCACTATGGACAGGGGGCGCCCAGATACGCAGTATTTT. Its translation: CATMDRGRPDTQYF.